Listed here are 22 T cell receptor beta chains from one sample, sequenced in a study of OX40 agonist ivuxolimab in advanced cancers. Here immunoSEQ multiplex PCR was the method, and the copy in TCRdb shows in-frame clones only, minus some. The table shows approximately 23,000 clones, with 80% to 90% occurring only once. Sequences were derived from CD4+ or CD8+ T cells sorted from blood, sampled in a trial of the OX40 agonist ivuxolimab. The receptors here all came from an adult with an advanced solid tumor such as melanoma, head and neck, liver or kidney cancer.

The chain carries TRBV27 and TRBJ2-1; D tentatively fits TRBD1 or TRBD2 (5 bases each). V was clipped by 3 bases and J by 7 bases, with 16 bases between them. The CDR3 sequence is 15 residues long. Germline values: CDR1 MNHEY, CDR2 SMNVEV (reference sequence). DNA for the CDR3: TGTGCCAGCAGTTTTAGGGGCAGGCCGGGGAATGAGCAGTTCTTC. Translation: CASSFRGRPGNEQFF.

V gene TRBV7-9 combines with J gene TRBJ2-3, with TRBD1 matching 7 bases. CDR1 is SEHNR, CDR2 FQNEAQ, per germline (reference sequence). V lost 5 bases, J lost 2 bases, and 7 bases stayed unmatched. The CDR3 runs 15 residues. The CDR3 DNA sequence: TGTGCCAGCAGCCGAATGGACAGGCTCACAGATACGCAGTATTTT. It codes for CASSRMDRLTDTQYF.

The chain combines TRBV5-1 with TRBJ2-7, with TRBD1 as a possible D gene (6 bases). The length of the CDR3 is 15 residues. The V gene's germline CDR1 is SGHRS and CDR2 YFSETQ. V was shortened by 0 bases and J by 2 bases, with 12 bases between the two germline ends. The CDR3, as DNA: TGCGCCAGCAGCTTGGTAAGGGACAACGCCTACGAGCAGTACTTC. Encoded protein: CASSLVRDNAYEQYF.

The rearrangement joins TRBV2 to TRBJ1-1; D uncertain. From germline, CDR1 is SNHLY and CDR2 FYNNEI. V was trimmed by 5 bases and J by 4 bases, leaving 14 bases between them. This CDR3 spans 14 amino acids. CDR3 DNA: TGTGCCAGCAGTCAGTCCGAAGCGGGCACTGAAGCTTTCTTT. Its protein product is CASSQSEAGTEAFF.

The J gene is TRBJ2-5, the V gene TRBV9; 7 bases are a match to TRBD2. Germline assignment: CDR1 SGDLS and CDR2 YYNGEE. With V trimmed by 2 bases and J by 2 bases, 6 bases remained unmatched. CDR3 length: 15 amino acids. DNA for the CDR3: TGTGCCAGCAGCGTCCTAGCGGAGAGACAAGAGACCCAGTACTTC. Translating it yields CASSVLAERQETQYF.

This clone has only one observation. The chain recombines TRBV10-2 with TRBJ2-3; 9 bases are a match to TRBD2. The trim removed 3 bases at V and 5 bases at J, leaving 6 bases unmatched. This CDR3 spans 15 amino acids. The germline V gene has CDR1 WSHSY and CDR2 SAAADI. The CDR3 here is CASSDGGGGLDTQYF. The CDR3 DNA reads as TGCGCCAGCAGTGATGGCGGGGGGGGGTTAGATACGCAGTATTTT.

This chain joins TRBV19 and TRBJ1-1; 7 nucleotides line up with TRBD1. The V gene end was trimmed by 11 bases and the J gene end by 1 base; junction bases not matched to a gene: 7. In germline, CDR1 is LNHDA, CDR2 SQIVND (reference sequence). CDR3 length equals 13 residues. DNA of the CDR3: TGTGCCGTAAAACAGGGGACGAACACTGAAGCTTTCTTT. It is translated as CAVKQGTNTEAFF.

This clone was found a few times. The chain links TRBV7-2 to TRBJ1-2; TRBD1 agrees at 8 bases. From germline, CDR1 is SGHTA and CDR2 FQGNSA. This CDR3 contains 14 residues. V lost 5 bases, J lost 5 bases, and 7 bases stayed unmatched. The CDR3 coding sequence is TGTGCCAGCAGCAAAGGCGGACAGGGTTATGGCTACACCTTC. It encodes CASSKGGQGYGYTF.

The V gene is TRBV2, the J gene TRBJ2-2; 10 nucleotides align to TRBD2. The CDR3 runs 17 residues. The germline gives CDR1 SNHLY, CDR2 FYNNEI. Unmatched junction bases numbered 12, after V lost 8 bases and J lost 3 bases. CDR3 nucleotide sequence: TGTGCCAGCTCTCCCCCGACTAGCGGGCCGTACACCGGGGAGCTGTTTTTT. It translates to CASSPPTSGPYTGELFF.

CDR3 in amino acids: CSVEDSVAGGLAKNIQYF. CDR3 in DNA: TGCAGCGTTGAAGATTCGGTAGCGGGAGGACTAGCCAAAAACATTCAGTACTTC. The rearrangement links TRBV29-1 to TRBJ2-4, with 10 bases aligning to TRBD2. Trimming cost V 0 bases and J 0 bases; bases outside gene matches: 8. The CDR3 sequence is 18 residues long. Germline V gene data show CDR1 as SQVTM and CDR2 as ANQGSEA.

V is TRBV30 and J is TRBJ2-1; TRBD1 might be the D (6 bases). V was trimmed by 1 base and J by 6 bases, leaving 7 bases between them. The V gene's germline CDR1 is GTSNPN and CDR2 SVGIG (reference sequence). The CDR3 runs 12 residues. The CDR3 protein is CAWSGGGNEQFF. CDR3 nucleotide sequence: TGTGCCTGGAGTGGAGGGGGCAATGAGCAGTTCTTC.

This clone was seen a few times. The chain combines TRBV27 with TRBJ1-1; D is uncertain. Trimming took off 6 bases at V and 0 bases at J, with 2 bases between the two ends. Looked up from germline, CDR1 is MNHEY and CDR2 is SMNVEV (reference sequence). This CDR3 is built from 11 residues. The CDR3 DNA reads TGTGCCAGCAGGGTGAACACTGAAGCTTTCTTT. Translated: CASRVNTEAFF.

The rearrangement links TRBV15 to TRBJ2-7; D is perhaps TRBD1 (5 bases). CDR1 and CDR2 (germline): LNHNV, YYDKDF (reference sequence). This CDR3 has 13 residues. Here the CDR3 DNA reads TGTGCTACCTCCGAGGACACCGCCTACGAGCAGTACTTC. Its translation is CATSEDTAYEQYF. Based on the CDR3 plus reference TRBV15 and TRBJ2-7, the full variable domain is DAMVIQNPRYQVTQFGKPVTLSCSQTLNHNVMYWYQQKSSQAPKLLFHYYDKDFNNEADTPDNFQSRRPNTSFCFLDIRSPGLGDTAMYLCATSEDTAYEQYFGPGTRLTVT.

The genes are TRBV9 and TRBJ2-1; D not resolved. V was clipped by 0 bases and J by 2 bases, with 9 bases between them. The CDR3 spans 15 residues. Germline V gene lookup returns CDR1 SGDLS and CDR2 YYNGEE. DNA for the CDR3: TGTGCCAGCAGCGTAGATCCCGGCACCTACAATGAGCAGTTCTTC. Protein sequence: CASSVDPGTYNEQFF.

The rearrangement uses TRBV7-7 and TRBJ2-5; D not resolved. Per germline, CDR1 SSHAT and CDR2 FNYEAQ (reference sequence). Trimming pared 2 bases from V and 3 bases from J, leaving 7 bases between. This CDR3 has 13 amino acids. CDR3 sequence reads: CASSLNWEETQYF. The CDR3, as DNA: TGTGCCAGCAGCTTAAACTGGGAAGAGACCCAGTACTTC.

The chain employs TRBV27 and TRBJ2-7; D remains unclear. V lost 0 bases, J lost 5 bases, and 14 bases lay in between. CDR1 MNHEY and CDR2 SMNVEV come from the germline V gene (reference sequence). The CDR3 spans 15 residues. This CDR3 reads CASSLSPTIRNEQYF. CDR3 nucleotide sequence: TGTGCCAGCAGTTTATCCCCTACGATTAGGAACGAGCAGTACTTC.

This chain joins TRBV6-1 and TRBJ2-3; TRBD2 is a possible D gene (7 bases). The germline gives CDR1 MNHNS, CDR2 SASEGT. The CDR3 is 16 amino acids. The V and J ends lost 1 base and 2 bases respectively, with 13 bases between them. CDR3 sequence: CASSEEAGAPTDTQYF. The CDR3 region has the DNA TGTGCCAGCAGTGAAGAGGCGGGGGCCCCCACAGATACGCAGTATTTT.

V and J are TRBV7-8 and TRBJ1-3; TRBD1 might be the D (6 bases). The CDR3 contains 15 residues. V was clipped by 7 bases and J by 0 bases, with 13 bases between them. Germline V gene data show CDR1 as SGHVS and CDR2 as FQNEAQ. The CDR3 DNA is TGTGCCAGCACCGGACAGTCGAGCTCTGGAAACACCATATATTTT. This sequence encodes CASTGQSSSGNTIYF.

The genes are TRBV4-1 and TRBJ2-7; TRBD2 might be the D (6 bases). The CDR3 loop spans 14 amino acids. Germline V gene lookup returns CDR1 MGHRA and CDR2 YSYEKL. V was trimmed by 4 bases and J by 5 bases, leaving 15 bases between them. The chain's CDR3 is CASSRLPGAHEQYF. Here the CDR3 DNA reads TGCGCCAGCAGCCGCCTCCCGGGAGCACACGAGCAGTACTTC.

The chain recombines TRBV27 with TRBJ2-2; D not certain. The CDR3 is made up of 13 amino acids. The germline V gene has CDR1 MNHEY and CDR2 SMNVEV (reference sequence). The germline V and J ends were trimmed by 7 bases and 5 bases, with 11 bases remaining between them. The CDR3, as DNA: TGTGCCAGCACACCCGCGGTAACCGGGGAGCTGTTTTTT. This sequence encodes CASTPAVTGELFF.

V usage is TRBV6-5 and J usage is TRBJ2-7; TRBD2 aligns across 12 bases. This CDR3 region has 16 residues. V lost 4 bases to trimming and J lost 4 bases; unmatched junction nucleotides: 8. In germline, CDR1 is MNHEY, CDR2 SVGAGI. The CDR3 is CASSSRLAGARYEQYF. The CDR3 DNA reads TGTGCCAGCAGTTCGCGACTAGCGGGGGCTAGGTACGAGCAGTACTTC.

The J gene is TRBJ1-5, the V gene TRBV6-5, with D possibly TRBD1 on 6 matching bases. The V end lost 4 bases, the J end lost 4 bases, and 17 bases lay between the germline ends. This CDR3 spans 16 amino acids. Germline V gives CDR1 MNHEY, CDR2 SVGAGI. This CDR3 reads CASSLKQGPLNQPQHF. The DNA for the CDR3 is TGTGCCAGCAGTTTGAAACAGGGACCCCTTAATCAGCCCCAGCATTTT.